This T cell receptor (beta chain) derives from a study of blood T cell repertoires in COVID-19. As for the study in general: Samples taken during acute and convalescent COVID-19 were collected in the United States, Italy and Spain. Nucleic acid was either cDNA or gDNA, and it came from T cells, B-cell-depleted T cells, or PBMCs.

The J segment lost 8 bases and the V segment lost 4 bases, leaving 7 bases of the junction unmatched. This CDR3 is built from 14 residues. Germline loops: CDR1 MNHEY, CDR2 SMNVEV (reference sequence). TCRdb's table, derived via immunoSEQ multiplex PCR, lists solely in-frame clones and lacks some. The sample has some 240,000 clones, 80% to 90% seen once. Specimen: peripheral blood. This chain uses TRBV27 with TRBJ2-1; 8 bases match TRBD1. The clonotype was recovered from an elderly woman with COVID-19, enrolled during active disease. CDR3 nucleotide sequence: TGTGCCAGCAGTTCGTGGACAGGGTTCTATGAGCAGTTCTTC. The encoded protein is CASSSWTGFYEQFF.